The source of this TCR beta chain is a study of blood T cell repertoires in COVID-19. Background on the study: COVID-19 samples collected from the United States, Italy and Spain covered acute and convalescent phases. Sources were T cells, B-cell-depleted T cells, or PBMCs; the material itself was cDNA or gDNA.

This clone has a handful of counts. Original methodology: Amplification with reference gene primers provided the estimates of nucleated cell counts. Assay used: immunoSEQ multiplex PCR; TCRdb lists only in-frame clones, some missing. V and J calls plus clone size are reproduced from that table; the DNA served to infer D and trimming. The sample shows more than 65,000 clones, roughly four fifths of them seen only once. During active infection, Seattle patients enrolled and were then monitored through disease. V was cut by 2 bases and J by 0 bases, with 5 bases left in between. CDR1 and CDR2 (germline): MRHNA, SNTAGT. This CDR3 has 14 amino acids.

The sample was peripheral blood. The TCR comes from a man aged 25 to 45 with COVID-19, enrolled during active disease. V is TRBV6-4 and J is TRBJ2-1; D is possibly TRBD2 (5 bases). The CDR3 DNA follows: TGTGCCAGCAGTGACGGGAGCTCCTACAATGAGCAGTTCTTC. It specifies CASSDGSSYNEQFF.